This record looks at one TCR beta chain sequence and its context. What this receptor recognizes is not known. No much larger clone is present one base from it, and per-base qualities are unavailable. This sample is drawn from a study of technical replicates of blood from a handful of donors (dated by TCRdb to between 2016 and 2019). The CDR3 contains 16 residues, cysteine and phenylalanine counted. Kept here is only the CDR3 DNA, which spans 48 bases and is read in frame from base 1. Looking up the germline V gene (reference sequence) yields CDR1 MNHEY and CDR2 SMNVEV. Trimming costs V 2 bases and J 1 base, and their ends lie 12 bases apart. Receptor amplification or capture employed the immunoSEQ multiplex PCR assay. TCRdb retrieved this table from immuneACCESS and kept in-frame rearrangements only. Not all clones are present; in checked studies, unresolved V genes account for under half, and no reason is known for the remainder. The sample table lists about 62,000 clones, 70% to 90% of them with a count of one. The ten most abundant clones make up around 4.9% of the sample.

This TCR was sampled from a human donor in good health. Some clones in this sample may be carry-over from other donors' samples. The rearranged segments are TRBV27 and TRBJ1-5; no confident D gene assignment can be made. The sequenced sample consisted of PBMCs. The CDR3 protein: CASSLRPMGSNQPQHF. The DNA sequence is given as TGTGCCAGCAGTTTACGGCCGATGGGCAGCAATCAGCCCCAGCATTTT.